The 21 T cell receptor beta chains listed next were all sequenced from one sample in a study of blood T cell repertoires in COVID-19. The protocol was immunoSEQ multiplex PCR, while the TCRdb copy is restricted to in-frame clones and leaves out a portion. The data contain tens of thousands of clones, 65% to 90% of them singletons. The sequencing sample was made of peripheral blood. The receptor source for this set is a woman aged 80 or older with acute or convalescent COVID-19.

The chain recombines TRBV10-1 with TRBJ2-3; 7 nucleotides match TRBD1. This CDR3 comprises 14 residues. The junction had 8 bases not matched to a gene; V was cut back by 2 bases and J by 9 bases. Per the germline V gene, CDR1 is WNHNN and CDR2 is SYGVQD (reference sequence). CDR3 bases: TGCGCCAGCAGTGAGCCGACAGGGAAGGCCACGCAGTATTTT. It yields the protein CASSEPTGKATQYF.

The chain links TRBV28 to TRBJ1-5; D gene unclear. The CDR3 is 15 amino acids. Trimming took 4 bases from V and 5 from J, leaving 15 bases between them. Germline loops: CDR1 MDHEN, CDR2 SYDVKM. The CDR3 nucleotides read TGTGCCAGCAGTTCGATGGACCGGGAGCATCAGCCCCAGCATTTT. It yields the protein CASSSMDREHQPQHF.

With regard to this clone: The germline gene is not matched at one end of the junction; a read error may be the cause. The chain has TRBV6-5 and TRBJ1-5; TRBD1 agrees at 10 bases. In germline, CDR1 is MNHEY, CDR2 SVGAGI. CDR3 size: 16 residues. Here the CDR3 DNA reads TGTGCCAGCAGATACTGGACAGGGGGGATGAATCAGCCCCAGCATTTT. It codes for CASRYWTGGMNQPQHF.

The chain carries TRBV6-6 and TRBJ1-2; D remains ambiguous. Trimming pared 6 bases from V and 5 bases from J, leaving 16 bases between. Germline CDR1 is MNHNY and CDR2 is SVGAGI (reference sequence). The CDR3 is 14 residues long. The CDR3 DNA reads as TGTGCCAGCAGAATCCTGGGAGAGGCATATGGCTACACCTTC. It is translated as CASRILGEAYGYTF.

In its sample, this clone was seen a few times. V is TRBV2 and J is TRBJ1-1, with a weak D call TRBD1 (5 bases). V was trimmed by 6 bases and J by 2 bases, leaving 13 bases between them. Germline CDR1 SNHLY, CDR2 FYNNEI. The CDR3 covers 14 residues. CDR3 amino acids: CASSRRQTNTEAFF. In nucleotides, the CDR3 is TGTGCCAGCAGCCGGCGACAGACTAACACTGAAGCTTTCTTT.

A remark on this clone: Other nucleotide sequences from this sample produce the same CDR3. The V call is TRBV18, the J call TRBJ2-3; TRBD2 matches at 8 bases. Germline V lookup: CDR1 KGHSH, CDR2 LQKENI. This CDR3 region has 16 residues. With 3 bases clipped from V and 0 bases from J, the junction kept 5 bases outside the gene matches. In DNA form, the CDR3 reads TGTGCCAGCTCACCCTCCGGGACTAGGAGCACAGATACGCAGTATTTT. Amino acid sequence: CASSPSGTRSTDTQYF.

In its sample, this clone was seen a few times. This chain uses TRBV7-9 with TRBJ2-2; maybe TRBD1 (6 bases). Trimming left V 3 bases short and J 3 bases short, with 11 bases between. This CDR3 contains 15 residues. Germline lookup yields CDR1 SEHNR and CDR2 FQNEAQ (reference sequence). The CDR3 coding sequence is TGTGCCAGCAGCTTTTCTCACAGGGACACCGGGGAGCTGTTTTTT. Translation gives CASSFSHRDTGELFF.

The chain employs TRBV6-9 and TRBJ2-3, with D tentatively TRBD2 (5 bases). Trimming shortened V by 3 bases and J by 4 bases, and 8 bases separated the two germline ends. CDR3 length: 13 residues. Per the germline V gene, CDR1 is MNHGY and CDR2 is SVAAGI. Here the CDR3 DNA reads TGTGCCAGCAGTTACCGGGGTGCAGATACGCAGTATTTT. As protein: CASSYRGADTQYF.

The chain links TRBV5-6 to TRBJ2-7; 9 bases match TRBD1. The germline gives CDR1 SGHDT, CDR2 YYEEEE. Trimming at V came to 4 bases and at J to 0 bases, leaving 5 bases not matched to a gene. There are 15 residues in the CDR3. Here the CDR3 reads CASSGRQGVSYEQYF. In DNA, the CDR3 is TGTGCCAGCAGCGGAAGACAGGGGGTCTCCTACGAGCAGTACTTC. The variable domain in full, with the rest retrieved from reference TRBV5-6 and TRBJ2-7, is DAGVTQSPTHLIKTRGQQVTLRCSPKSGHDTVSWYQQALGQGPQFIFQYYEEEERQRGNFPDRFSGHQFPNYSSELNVNALLLGDSALYLCASSGRQGVSYEQYFGPGTRLTVT.

V usage is TRBV20-1 and J usage is TRBJ2-3; D is possibly TRBD2 (5 bases). Germline V gives CDR1 DFQATT, CDR2 SNEGSKA (reference sequence). The length of the CDR3 is 12 residues. With 3 bases removed from V and 6 bases from J, the gap between germline ends came to 10 bases. As DNA, the CDR3 is TGCAGTGCTAGTCCGAGGGCGGATACGCAGTATTTT. Its translation: CSASPRADTQYF.

CDR3 in DNA: TGTGCCAGCAGCAAAGGGAGTCACAGGGGAAGTTATGGCTACACCTTC. It specifies CASSKGSHRGSYGYTF. The chain employs TRBV21-1 and TRBJ1-2; the DNA was not compared with TRBD1, the D call given in the table. TRBV21-1 is a known pseudogene. This CDR3 has 16 amino acids.

CDR3 residues: CASSSLEPPNQPQHF. CDR3 DNA sequence: TGTGCCAGCAGCAGTTTGGAGCCACCGAATCAGCCCCAGCATTTT. The chain employs TRBV21-1 and TRBJ1-5. TRBV21-1 constitutes a pseudogene. This CDR3 has 15 residues.

The V gene is TRBV12-3 or TRBV12-4, the J gene TRBJ1-2; D is unresolved. CDR3 length equals 13 residues. The V gene lost 7 bases and the J gene lost 4 bases, with 13 bases spanning the gap. This CDR3 reads CASTLGFGYGYTF. The CDR3 bases are TGTGCCAGCACCCTTGGTTTCGGCTATGGCTACACCTTC.

This chain uses TRBV7-2 with TRBJ2-5; a weak D match, TRBD2 (6 bases). This CDR3 contains 14 residues. The germline CDR1 and CDR2 sequences are SGHTA and FQGNSA. V dropped 3 bases and J dropped 2 bases, with 10 bases sitting between them. CDR3 DNA: TGTGCCAGCAGCTTGGGGGGACCACAAGAGACCCAGTACTTC. Protein: CASSLGGPQETQYF.

The chain has TRBV5-4 and TRBJ2-1; 7 nucleotides align to TRBD2. The germline V gene has CDR1 SGHNT and CDR2 YYREEE (reference sequence). The V segment lost 0 bases and the J segment 5 bases; nucleotides outside the gene matches: 8. This CDR3 contains 16 residues. CDR3 loop: CASSLAVSSGNNEQFF. In DNA, the CDR3 is TGTGCCAGCAGCTTGGCCGTTTCTAGCGGCAACAATGAGCAGTTCTTC.

The V call is TRBV7-2, the J call TRBJ2-3; 10 positions match TRBD2. The CDR3 consists of 16 residues. Looked up from germline, CDR1 is SGHTA and CDR2 is FQGNSA. V was pared by 5 bases and J by 1 base, with 6 bases of the junction left unmatched. The chain's CDR3 is CASSLFGTSGTDTQYF. CDR3 coding DNA: TGTGCCAGCAGCCTCTTTGGGACTAGCGGCACAGATACGCAGTATTTT.

This clone was counted only a few times. The V call is TRBV7-8, the J call TRBJ2-5; 13 bases match TRBD2. CDR3 length equals 14 residues. V was pared by 5 bases and J by 5 bases, with 2 bases of the junction left unmatched. The germline V gene has CDR1 SGHVS and CDR2 FQNEAQ. As DNA, the CDR3 is TGTGCCAGCAGCCAGACTAGCGGGGGGGAGACCCAGTACTTC. It encodes CASSQTSGGETQYF.

The gene calls are TRBV7-6 and TRBJ2-1; 10 bases match TRBD2. After removal of 1 base from V and 7 bases from J, the junction contained 13 bases not matched to a gene. Germline CDR1 SGHVS, CDR2 FNYEAQ. The CDR3 length is 18 residues. DNA for the CDR3: TGTGCCAGCAGCTTAGGGGCTCCGAGCGGGAGGGCCGGGAATGAGCAGTTCTTC. Protein product: CASSLGAPSGRAGNEQFF.

This chain links TRBV30 with TRBJ1-3; the D is unclear. The CDR3 is 15 amino acids. CDR1 GTSNPN and CDR2 SVGIG come from the germline V gene (reference sequence). Between the trimmed V and J ends, which lost 4 bases and 0 bases, there was a span of 13 bases. The CDR3 protein is CAWITAQRSGNTIYF. DNA for the CDR3: TGTGCCTGGATTACCGCCCAGCGCTCTGGAAACACCATATATTTT.

The chain recombines TRBV21-1 with TRBJ1-6. TRBV21-1 represents a pseudogene. CDR3 size: 15 residues. The DNA of the CDR3 is TGTGCCAGCAGCAAACCGGGACTGTATAATTCACCCCTCCACTTT. It is translated as CASSKPGLYNSPLHF.

CDR3 coding DNA: TGTGCCAGCACTAGATCGGCCGGGACATCGCATGAGCAGTTCTTC. This codes for CASTRSAGTSHEQFF. The rearrangement joins TRBV2 to TRBJ2-1, with D tentatively TRBD1 (6 bases). This CDR3 has 15 residues. V shed 7 bases and J shed 8 bases, with 21 bases lying between them. CDR1 SNHLY and CDR2 FYNNEI come from the germline V gene.